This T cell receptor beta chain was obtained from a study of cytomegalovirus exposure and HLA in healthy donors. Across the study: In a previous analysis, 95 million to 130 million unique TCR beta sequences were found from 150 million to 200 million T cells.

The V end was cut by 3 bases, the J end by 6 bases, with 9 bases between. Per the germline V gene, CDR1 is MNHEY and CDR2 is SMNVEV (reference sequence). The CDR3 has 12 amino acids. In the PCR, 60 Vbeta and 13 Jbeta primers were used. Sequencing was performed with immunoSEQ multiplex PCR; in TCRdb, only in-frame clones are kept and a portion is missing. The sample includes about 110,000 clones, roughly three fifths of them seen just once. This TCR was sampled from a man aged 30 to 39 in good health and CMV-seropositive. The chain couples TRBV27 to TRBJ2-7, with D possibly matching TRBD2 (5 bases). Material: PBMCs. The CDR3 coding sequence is TGTGCCAGCAGTTTGGGCGGAGGCGAGCAGTACTTC. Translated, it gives CASSLGGGEQYF.